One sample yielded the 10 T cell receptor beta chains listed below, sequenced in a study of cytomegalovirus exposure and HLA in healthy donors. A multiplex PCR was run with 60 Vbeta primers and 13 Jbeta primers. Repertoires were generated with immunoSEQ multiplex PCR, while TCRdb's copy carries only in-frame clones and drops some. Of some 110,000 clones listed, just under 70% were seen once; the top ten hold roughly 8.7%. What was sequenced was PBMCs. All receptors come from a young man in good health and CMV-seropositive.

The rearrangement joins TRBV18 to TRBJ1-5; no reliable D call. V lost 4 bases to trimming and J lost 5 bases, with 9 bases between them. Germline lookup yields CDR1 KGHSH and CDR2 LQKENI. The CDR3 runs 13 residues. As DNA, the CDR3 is TGTGCCAGCTCACTCGGGAGCGATCAGCCCCAGCATTTT. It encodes CASSLGSDQPQHF.

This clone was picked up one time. The CDR3 sequence is CASSLAGTVSYEQYV. The CDR3 nucleotides are TGTGCCAGCAGCTTGGCGGGGACAGTCTCCTACGAGCAGTACGTC. The rearrangement joins TRBV5-5 to TRBJ2-7, with 7 bases matching TRBD1. The CDR3 length is 15 residues. Germline V CDR1 and CDR2: SGHKS, YYEKEE (reference sequence). The J segment lost 0 bases and the V segment lost 0 bases, leaving 3 bases of the junction unmatched.

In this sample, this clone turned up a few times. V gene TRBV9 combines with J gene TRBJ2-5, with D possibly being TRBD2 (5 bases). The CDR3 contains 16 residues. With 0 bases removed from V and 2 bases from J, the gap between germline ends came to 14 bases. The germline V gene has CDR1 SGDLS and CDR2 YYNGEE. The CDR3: CASSVDGGTAQETQYF. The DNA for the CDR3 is TGTGCCAGCAGCGTAGACGGAGGAACCGCTCAAGAGACCCAGTACTTC. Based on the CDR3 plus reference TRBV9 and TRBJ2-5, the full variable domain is DSGVTQTPKHLITATGQRVTLRCSPRSGDLSVYWYQQSLDQGLQFLIQYYNGEERAKGNILERFSAQQFPDLHSELNLSSLELGDSALYFCASSVDGGTAQETQYFGPGTRLLVL.

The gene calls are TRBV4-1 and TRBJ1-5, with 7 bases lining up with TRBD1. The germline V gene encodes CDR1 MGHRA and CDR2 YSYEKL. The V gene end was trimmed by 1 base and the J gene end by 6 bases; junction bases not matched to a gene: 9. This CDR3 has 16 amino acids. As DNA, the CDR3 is TGCGCCAGCAGCCAAGGCCCTGAGGGGGCCGGTCAGCCCCAGCATTTT. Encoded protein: CASSQGPEGAGQPQHF.

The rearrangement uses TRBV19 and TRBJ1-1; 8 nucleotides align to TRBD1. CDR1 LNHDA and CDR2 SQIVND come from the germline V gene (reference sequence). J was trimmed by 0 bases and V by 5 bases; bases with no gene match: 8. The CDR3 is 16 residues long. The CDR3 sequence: CASSLGTGGVNTEAFF. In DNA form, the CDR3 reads TGTGCCAGTAGTCTCGGGACAGGCGGGGTGAACACTGAAGCTTTCTTT.

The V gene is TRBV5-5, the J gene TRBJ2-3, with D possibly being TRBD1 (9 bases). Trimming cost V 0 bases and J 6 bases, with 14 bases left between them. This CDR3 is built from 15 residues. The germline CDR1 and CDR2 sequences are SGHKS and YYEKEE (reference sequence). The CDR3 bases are TGTGCCAGCAGCTTGGATAGCGGGACAGGGGATACGCAGTATTTT. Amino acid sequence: CASSLDSGTGDTQYF.

This CDR3 reads CASSSGTTGRETQYF. CDR3 DNA: TGTGCCAGCAGTTCTGGGACTACGGGCAGGGAGACCCAGTACTTC. V is TRBV27 and J is TRBJ2-5; 7 nucleotides line up with TRBD2. CDR1 and CDR2 (germline): MNHEY, SMNVEV (reference sequence). This CDR3 region has 15 residues. After removal of 4 bases from V and 5 bases from J, the junction contained 10 bases not matched to a gene.

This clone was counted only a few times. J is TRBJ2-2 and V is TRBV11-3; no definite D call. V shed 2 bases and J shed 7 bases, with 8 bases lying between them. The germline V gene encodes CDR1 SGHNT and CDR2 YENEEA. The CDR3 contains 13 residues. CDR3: CASSLSSLGELFF. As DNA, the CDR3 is TGTGCCAGCAGCTTAAGTAGCCTCGGGGAGCTGTTTTTT.

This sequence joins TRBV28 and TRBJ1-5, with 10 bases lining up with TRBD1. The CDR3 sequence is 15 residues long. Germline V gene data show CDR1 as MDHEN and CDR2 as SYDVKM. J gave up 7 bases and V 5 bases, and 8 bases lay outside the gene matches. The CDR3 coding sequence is TGTGCCAGCAGTCAAACGACAGGGGGCACCCAGCCCCAGCATTTT. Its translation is CASSQTTGGTQPQHF.

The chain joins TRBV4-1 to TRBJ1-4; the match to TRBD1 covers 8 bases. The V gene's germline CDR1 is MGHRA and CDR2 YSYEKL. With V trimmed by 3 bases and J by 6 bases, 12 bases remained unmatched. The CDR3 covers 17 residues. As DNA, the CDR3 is TGCGCCAGCAGCCACCCCCCGACAGGGGAAAGACATGAAAAACTGTTTTTT. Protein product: CASSHPPTGERHEKLFF.